These T cell receptor beta chains were read from a single sample in a study of CD8 T cells in ankylosing spondylitis. Using its own MiXCR run on the 5' RACE reads, TCRdb lists one record per CDR3 protein. This sample carries some 130,000 distinct CDR3 sequences, around 9.7% of them seen once, and the ten largest clones take 2.5% to 3.5%. The material sequenced was blood, either unsorted or a sorted T cell fraction (not recorded which). The receptors were gathered from a male donor with ankylosing spondylitis or in good health (not recorded which). The CDR3 runs from the conserved cysteine through the conserved F or W. Each record gives: clone size, D gene, J gene, V gene, CDR3 DNA, CDR3 protein. A D gene is named only where the DNA matches it firmly. Size tells how often a clone was seen (once, few, many) or the class of an expanded clone, and some rows leave it out.

>many|.|TRBJ2-7|TRBV7-8
TGTGCCAGCAGCCGGATGGGGACCTCCTACGAGCAGTACTTC
CASSRMGTSYEQYF
>.|TRBD2|TRBJ2-5|TRBV9
TGTGCCAGCAGCGTAACTAGCGGGAGTCCGGGGGAGACCCAGTACTTC
CASSVTSGSPGETQYF
>many|.|TRBJ2-5|TRBV14
TGTGCCAGCAGCCAATTTGGATCCCCGGCTGAGACCCAGTACTTC
CASSQFGSPAETQYF
>many|.|TRBJ2-1|TRBV29-1
TGCAGCGTTGAACATTTAGGCGATGAGCAGTTCTTC
CSVEHLGDEQFF
>many|.|TRBJ1-5|TRBV20-1
TGCAGTGCCCCGGATGCGGAGACAATATTACAGCCCCAGCATTTT
CSAPDAETILQPQHF
>many|TRBD1|TRBJ2-2|TRBV7-2
TGTGCCAGCAGCCAAGACAGGGATAGGGTCACCGGGGAGCTGTTTTTT
CASSQDRDRVTGELFF
>many|.|TRBJ2-7|TRBV29-1
TGCAGCGTGGGATCCCGACTAGGGTACGAGCAGTACTTC
CSVGSRLGYEQYF
>many|.|TRBJ2-7|TRBV12-3/TRBV12-4
TGTGCCAGCAGCCCACCCGGGGCCATCGAGCAGTACTTC
CASSPPGAIEQYF
>many|TRBD1|TRBJ2-3|TRBV28
TGTGCCAGCAGTCCCACGGACAGGGACGCCGATACGCAGTATTTT
CASSPTDRDADTQYF
>many|.|TRBJ2-1|TRBV7-8
TGTGCCAGCAGCTTAGTAGGGGTAGCTCATGAGCAGTTCTTC
CASSLVGVAHEQFF
>many|TRBD2|TRBJ2-1|TRBV12-3/TRBV12-4
TGTGCCAGCAGTCTACTGGCTAGCGGGACCAATGAGCAGTTCTTC
CASSLLASGTNEQFF
>few|TRBD2|TRBJ2-3|TRBV5-1
TGCGCCAGCAGCACCGGGACTAGCGGGAGTGCAGATACGCAGTATTTT
CASSTGTSGSADTQYF
>many|.|TRBJ2-4|TRBV20-1
TGCAGTGCTAGACGGCCACCTGAAAACATTCAGTACTTC
CSARRPPENIQYF
>few|.|TRBJ2-7|TRBV6-2/TRBV6-3
TGTGCCAGCAGCCCAGGGGACTCCTACGAGCAGTACTTC
CASSPGDSYEQYF
>many|.|TRBJ2-5|TRBV20-1
TGCACCATAGCCACGGCAGAGACCCAGTACTTC
CTIATAETQYF
>many|.|TRBJ2-3|TRBV28
TGTGCCAGCCACCGATCGACAAGCGGGAGCACAGATACGCAGTATTTT
CASHRSTSGSTDTQYF
>many|.|TRBJ2-7|TRBV7-8
TGTGCCAGCAGCTTAGCCCCAACCTACGAGCAGTACTTC
CASSLAPTYEQYF
>.|.|TRBJ2-7|TRBV6-1
TGTGCCAGCAGTCGTTTCCCCAGCGACGACGAGCAGTACTTC
CASSRFPSDDEQYF
>many|TRBD2|TRBJ2-3|TRBV6-5
TGTGCCAGCAGTTACTCAGCGGGAGAGATAGATACGCAGTATTTT
CASSYSAGEIDTQYF
>few|.|TRBJ2-2|TRBV5-4
TGTGCCAGCAGCTTGGTCCCGACCGGGGAGCTGTTTTTT
CASSLVPTGELFF
>few|.|TRBJ1-3|TRBV14
TGTGCCAGCAGCCTCAAGTTTTCTGGAAACACCATATATTTT
CASSLKFSGNTIYF
>many|TRBD1|TRBJ2-2|TRBV5-1
TGCGCCAGCAGCTTTAACCGGGACAGGGAGTCCGGGGAGCTGTTTTTT
CASSFNRDRESGELFF
>many|.|TRBJ1-2|TRBV12-3/TRBV12-4
TGTGCCAGCAGTCGGGGGAAAGACTATGGCTACACCTTC
CASSRGKDYGYTF
>many|.|TRBJ2-3|TRBV5-5
TGTGCCAGCAGCTTGGCCAACACAGATACGCAGTATTTT
CASSLANTDTQYF
>many|TRBD2|TRBJ2-3|TRBV12-3/TRBV12-4
TGTGCCAGCAGTCGACTAGCGGGAGGCACAGATACGCAGTATTTT
CASSRLAGGTDTQYF
>many|.|TRBJ1-2|TRBV6-5
TGTGCCAGCAGTTACGTCTCTCGCGGTGGCTACACCTTC
CASSYVSRGGYTF
>.|.|TRBJ2-7|TRBV19
TGTGCCAGTAGTATAGGTAGCAGAGCCTACGAGCAGTACTTC
CASSIGSRAYEQYF
>.|TRBD2|TRBJ2-5|TRBV7-2
TGTGCCAGCAGCCCGGGAGGTTCAGAGACCCAGTACTTC
CASSPGGSETQYF
>few|.|TRBJ2-7|TRBV29-1
TGCAGCGTACGAGACAGTTACTACGAGCAGTACTTC
CSVRDSYYEQYF
>many|TRBD2|TRBJ2-7|TRBV27
TGTGCCACCCAGGGACTAGCGGGAGGTCGGAGCTCCTACGAGCAGTACTTC
CATQGLAGGRSSYEQYF
>.|.|TRBJ1-6|TRBV28
TGTGCCAGCAGTTTCGGGGGCTTGGATTCACCCCTCCACTTT
CASSFGGLDSPLHF
>many|TRBD1|TRBJ1-1|TRBV20-1
TGCAGTGCCAAGTCCGACAGGGTGAACACTGAAGCTTTCTTT
CSAKSDRVNTEAFF
>.|TRBD2|TRBJ2-1|TRBV6-2/TRBV6-3
TGTGCCAGCAGCCTCACCCCAGGTCTAGCGGGATTTTACAATGAGCAGTTCTTC
CASSLTPGLAGFYNEQFF
>many|.|TRBJ2-7|TRBV29-1
TGCAGCGCCGCGGGGGACAACACCTACGAGCAGTACTTC
CSAAGDNTYEQYF
>many|TRBD1|TRBJ2-7|TRBV5-1
TGCGCCAGCAGCTTGCCGGGACAGACCTACGAGCAGTACTTC
CASSLPGQTYEQYF
>many|.|TRBJ1-1|TRBV25-1
TGTGCCAGCTGCGGCCCTCGGAACACTGAAGCTTTCTTT
CASCGPRNTEAFF
>many|.|TRBJ2-7|TRBV6-2/TRBV6-3
TGTGCCAGCAGTCACTCTGCTGGCGAGCAGTACTTC
CASSHSAGEQYF
>many|.|TRBJ2-3|TRBV7-2
TGTGCCAGCAGCTTAGGCGGGGTTAGGGGAGATACGCAGTATTTT
CASSLGGVRGDTQYF
>few|TRBD1|TRBJ2-1|TRBV7-9
TGTGCCAGCAGCTTAGGACAGGGAATGGGTGATGAGCAGTTCTTC
CASSLGQGMGDEQFF